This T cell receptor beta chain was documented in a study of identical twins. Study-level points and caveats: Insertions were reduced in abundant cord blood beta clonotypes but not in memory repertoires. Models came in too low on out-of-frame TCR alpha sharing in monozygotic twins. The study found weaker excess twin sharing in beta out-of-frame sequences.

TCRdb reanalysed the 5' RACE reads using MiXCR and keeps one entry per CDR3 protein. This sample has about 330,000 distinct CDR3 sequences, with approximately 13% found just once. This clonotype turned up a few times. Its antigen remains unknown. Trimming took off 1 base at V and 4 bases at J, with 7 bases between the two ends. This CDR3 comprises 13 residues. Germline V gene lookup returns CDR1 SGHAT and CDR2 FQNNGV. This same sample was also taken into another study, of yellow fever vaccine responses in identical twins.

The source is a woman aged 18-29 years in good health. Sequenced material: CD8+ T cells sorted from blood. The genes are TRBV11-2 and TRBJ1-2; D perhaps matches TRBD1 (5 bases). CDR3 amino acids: CASSLGGTYGYTF. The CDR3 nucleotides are TGTGCCAGCAGCTTAGGAGGGACCTATGGCTACACCTTC.